This T cell receptor (beta chain) was sequenced during a study of T cells after posttransplantation cyclophosphamide. Method: immunoSEQ multiplex PCR; TCRdb's copy keeps in-frame clones and lacks some. The data show roughly 5,000 clones, with 65% to 85% seen just once and around 3.2% held by the top ten. The sample holds a few counts of this clone. CDR1 and CDR2 (germline): MNHNS, SASEGT. The V gene end was trimmed by 4 bases and the J gene end by 1 base; junction bases not matched to a gene: 14. CDR3 size: 20 residues. Busulfan-fludarabine conditioning, marrow transplant, and cyclophosphamide on days +3 and +4 were administered.

Sample: CD4+ T cells sorted from blood, taken roughly 350 days after allogeneic stem cell transplant with posttransplant cyclophosphamide. This TCR came from a male patient in his 50s who received an allogeneic stem cell transplant from a related donor and was CMV-positive. Some T cells may be graft donor cells. This chain uses TRBV6-1 with TRBJ1-5; 12 bases align to TRBD1. The CDR3 DNA sequence: TGTGCCAGCAGTGCAATTTCGGGACAGGGGGCCCTTTACAGCAATCAGCCCCAGCATTTT. This gives the protein CASSAISGQGALYSNQPQHF.